This record concerns one TCR beta chain sequence. The CDR3 is made up of 14 amino acids. Germline loops: CDR1 SNHLY, CDR2 FYNNEI. The ends lost 5 bases at V and 4 bases at J; junction bases unmatched: 5. The data were obtained in a study of blood T cell repertoires in COVID-19. Overall study: COVID-19 samples from acute and convalescent phases originated in the United States, Italy and Spain.

Source study methods: For nucleated cells, counts were estimated from reference gene primer amplification. Data came from immunoSEQ multiplex PCR; TCRdb stores just in-frame clones and leaves some out. Clonal size and the V and J genes are those of that table, whereas D and trimming came from the DNA. Here the sample spans roughly 100,000 clones, around 93% being singletons. The receptor's source is a man in his forties or fifties with acute or convalescent COVID-19. What was sequenced was peripheral blood. V and J are TRBV2 and TRBJ2-5; 9 bases fit TRBD1. The CDR3 here is CASSRDRAVETQYF. Written as DNA, the CDR3 is TGTGCCAGCAGTAGGGACAGGGCTGTAGAGACCCAGTACTTC.